The sequence of this TCR beta chain was determined in a study of T cell repertoires in cytomegalovirus infection. As to this clonotype: Since a much larger clone is just one base distant, this may be a read error.

Via MiXCR, TCRdb re-called the reads, giving one row per CDR3 protein. The sample carries about 490,000 distinct CDR3 sequences, about 25% recorded once. From germline, CDR1 is SGHTA and CDR2 FQGNSA. The CDR3 length is 14 residues. Trimming at V came to 4 bases and at J to 6 bases, leaving 5 bases not matched to a gene. The sequenced material came from PBMCs. V and J are TRBV7-2 and TRBJ2-1, with 8 bases aligning to TRBD1. This TCR was sampled from a human donor in good health (CMV status not recorded). Some clones in this sample may be carry-over from other donors' samples. The CDR3 DNA reads as TGTACCAGCAGCTCGCGACAGGGGAGCAATGAGCAGTTCTTC. Amino acids: CTSSSRQGSNEQFF.